Listed below are T cell receptor beta chains from one sample, sequenced in a study of T cells in narcolepsy. The repertoire was sequenced with immunoSEQ multiplex PCR; TCRdb's copy has only in-frame clones and lacks some. The sample holds fewer than 25,000 clones; 75% to 85% are singletons and the top ten take about 9.4%. Sequenced input: memory (CD45RA-) CD4+ T cells from blood. The source of these receptors is a human donor in good health. CDR3s include the opening cysteine and the closing phenylalanine or tryptophan. A D gene is named only where the DNA matches it firmly. For some rows the clone size is stated as once, few or many, or as a class when expanded; others skip it.

J gene: TRBJ2-2; V gene: TRBV4-1; clone size: once; D gene: TRBD2; CDR3 DNA: TGCGCCAGCAGCCACGGATTCCGTGAGCTAGCGGCGAACACCGGGGAGCTGTTTTTT; CDR3 protein: CASSHGFRELAANTGELFF
J gene: TRBJ1-2; V gene: TRBV15; clone size: -; D gene: -; CDR3 DNA: TGTGCCACCAGCAGGAATGACGATTACTATGGCTACACCTTC; CDR3 protein: CATSRNDDYYGYTF
J gene: TRBJ2-3; V gene: TRBV2; clone size: -; D gene: -; CDR3 DNA: TGTGCCAGCAGTGATGTGGGGTTCAAAGGCACAGATACGCAGTATTTT; CDR3 protein: CASSDVGFKGTDTQYF
J gene: TRBJ2-7; V gene: TRBV7-2; clone size: -; D gene: -; CDR3 DNA: TGTGCCAGCAGCCCCAGCTACGAGCAGTACTTC; CDR3 protein: CASSPSYEQYF
J gene: TRBJ2-3; V gene: TRBV18; clone size: -; D gene: TRBD2; CDR3 DNA: TGTGCCAGCTCACCCAAACTAGCGGGAGGGTCGGATACGCAGTATTTT; CDR3 protein: CASSPKLAGGSDTQYF
J gene: TRBJ1-1; V gene: TRBV10-1; clone size: -; D gene: -; CDR3 DNA: TGCGCCAGCAGTGTTCAGGGGCGGACTGAAGCTTTCTTT; CDR3 protein: CASSVQGRTEAFF
J gene: TRBJ2-7; V gene: TRBV7-2; clone size: once; D gene: -; CDR3 DNA: TGTGCCAGCAGCTTAGCCGGGTCCTCCTACGAGCAGTACTTC; CDR3 protein: CASSLAGSSYEQYF
J gene: TRBJ2-1; V gene: TRBV6-6; clone size: -; D gene: TRBD2; CDR3 DNA: TGTGCCAGCAGTTACGGGACTAGCGGTTTCTACAATGAGCAGTTCTTC; CDR3 protein: CASSYGTSGFYNEQFF
J gene: TRBJ1-1; V gene: TRBV19; clone size: -; D gene: TRBD1; CDR3 DNA: TGTGCCAGTAGTAGATTACAGGGGGCGACTGAAGCTTTCTTT; CDR3 protein: CASSRLQGATEAFF
J gene: TRBJ1-2; V gene: TRBV6-6; clone size: once; D gene: -; CDR3 DNA: TGTGCCAGCAGGGCAGGAGGGGTGAACTATGGCTACACCTTC; CDR3 protein: CASRAGGVNYGYTF
J gene: TRBJ2-5; V gene: TRBV5-5; clone size: -; D gene: -; CDR3 DNA: TGTGCCAGCAGCTTTTTTTACAGGGTTGGAGGGGAGACCCAGTACTTC; CDR3 protein: CASSFFYRVGGETQYF
J gene: TRBJ2-1; V gene: TRBV7-8; clone size: -; D gene: TRBD2; CDR3 DNA: TGTGCCAGCAGCTTAGCGATGCGGGAGAGACCCTACAATGAGCAGTTCTTC; CDR3 protein: CASSLAMRERPYNEQFF
J gene: TRBJ2-2; V gene: TRBV27; clone size: -; D gene: TRBD1; CDR3 DNA: TGTGCCAGCAGTTTGCGGACAGGGGGGGGCACCGGGGAGCTGTTTTTT; CDR3 protein: CASSLRTGGGTGELFF
J gene: TRBJ1-4; V gene: TRBV5-1; clone size: -; D gene: TRBD1; CDR3 DNA: TGCGCCAGCAGCGCGTCCAGGGGGCGCGCTGAAAAACTGTTTTTT; CDR3 protein: CASSASRGRAEKLFF
J gene: TRBJ2-7; V gene: TRBV5-4; clone size: -; D gene: TRBD1; CDR3 DNA: TGTGCCAGCAGCTTGGTGGGGACAGGGGCCTACGAGCAGTACTTC; CDR3 protein: CASSLVGTGAYEQYF
J gene: TRBJ1-2; V gene: TRBV28; clone size: -; D gene: -; CDR3 DNA: TGTGCCAGCACCCCATCCCGGCAATATGGCTACACCTTC; CDR3 protein: CASTPSRQYGYTF
J gene: TRBJ2-7; V gene: TRBV18; clone size: -; D gene: TRBD1; CDR3 DNA: TGTGCCAGCTCACCTACAGGGGGGAGAGGAATTGAGCAGTACTTC; CDR3 protein: CASSPTGGRGIEQYF
J gene: TRBJ2-1; V gene: TRBV11-2; clone size: -; D gene: TRBD2; CDR3 DNA: TGTGCCAGCAGATCACTAGCGAGTAGCTACAATGAGCAGTTCTTC; CDR3 protein: CASRSLASSYNEQFF
J gene: TRBJ2-3; V gene: TRBV6-5; clone size: -; D gene: TRBD2; CDR3 DNA: TGTGCCAGCAGTTATAGTCCTAGCGGGAGTGCAGATACGCAGTATTTT; CDR3 protein: CASSYSPSGSADTQYF
J gene: TRBJ1-1; V gene: TRBV19; clone size: -; D gene: -; CDR3 DNA: TGTGCCAGTAGTATAGAGGCCGGTCGCCCTGAAGCTTTCTTT; CDR3 protein: CASSIEAGRPEAFF
J gene: TRBJ1-1; V gene: TRBV10-2; clone size: -; D gene: -; CDR3 DNA: TGCGCCAGCAGTGAAATTTGGGGCGCGACGGGTGAAGCTTTCTTT; CDR3 protein: CASSEIWGATGEAFF
J gene: TRBJ1-3; V gene: TRBV5-4; clone size: -; D gene: -; CDR3 DNA: TGTGCCAGCAGCCCGGCAGGCCGAACCTCTGGAAACACCATATATTTT; CDR3 protein: CASSPAGRTSGNTIYF